What follows is one T cell receptor (beta chain) and its context. The source of the sample is a study of cytomegalovirus exposure and HLA in healthy donors. The PCR had 60 Vbeta and 13 Jbeta primers. TCRdb's copy holds only in-frame clones and misses some; the assay was immunoSEQ multiplex PCR. The sample carries about 160,000 clones, around 80% recorded once. The source material was PBMCs. The sequence was obtained from a female donor in good health and CMV-seronegative.

CDR3 loop: CATAGQLNNYGYTF. Written as DNA, the CDR3 is TGTGCCACCGCAGGCCAGTTAAATAACTATGGCTACACCTTC. This sequence joins TRBV10-3 and TRBJ1-2, with no clear D. The V gene's germline CDR1 is ENHRY and CDR2 SYGVKD. Trimming stripped 10 bases from V and 1 base from J, with 16 bases between. This CDR3 contains 14 residues.